The 2 T cell receptor beta chains below were found in one sample sequenced in a study of shared clonotypes between healthy human individuals. Sequencing used immunoSEQ multiplex PCR; TCRdb keeps in-frame clones, though not all of them. The table records 1,500,000 or so clones, 95% to 97% of them present only once. The material sequenced was naive CD4+ T cells sorted from blood. Subset indicated: CD45RA+ positively selected. Receptors originate from a man younger than 40 in good health.

The V gene is TRBV10-3, the J gene TRBJ2-5; D possibly corresponds to TRBD2 (5 bases). V was shortened by 6 bases and J by 5 bases, with 19 bases between the two germline ends. Germline-derived CDR1 and CDR2 are ENHRY and SYGVKD. The CDR3 runs 15 residues. The CDR3: CAISQRVPGGETQYF. CDR3 nucleotide sequence: TGTGCCATCAGCCAGAGGGTTCCGGGTGGTGAGACCCAGTACTTC.

This clone was picked up one time. The chain recombines TRBV5-4 with TRBJ2-7; D is possibly TRBD1 or TRBD2 (5 bases each). V shed 1 base and J shed 6 bases, with 17 bases lying between them. CDR3 length: 15 residues. Germline-derived CDR1 and CDR2 are SGHNT and YYREEE (reference sequence). The CDR3 bases are TGTGCCAGCAGCTTGAACCACCCCACAGGACTCGAGCAGTACTTC. As protein: CASSLNHPTGLEQYF.